This record concerns one T cell receptor (beta chain) sequence. The target of this receptor is not known. The record has no base qualities; no much larger clone is one base away. V is reduced by 2 bases and J by 8 bases, leaving a spacing of 16 bases between them. The cysteine opens and the phenylalanine closes a CDR3 of 14 amino acids. Only the CDR3 part of the read is kept: 42 bases, read in frame from the first base. The germline V gene encodes CDR1 SGDLS and CDR2 YYNGEE. These data originate in a study of control samples from healthy donors and cancer patients (dated by TCRdb to 2019 to 2021). Library prep was done by the immunoSEQ multiplex PCR assay. TCRdb obtained this table from immuneACCESS and retained in-frame rearrangements with V and J assigned. These tables miss some clones; where compared with another copy, unresolved V genes account for less than half of the shortfall, and the remainder is unexplained. The sample profile shows fewer than 90,000 clones; around nine tenths of them were found once. The ten biggest clones cover roughly 2% of the sample.

Here the chain combines TRBV9 and TRBJ1-2; no D gene is confidently identified. The receptor comes from a woman aged 55-70 years with head and neck cancer. Source material: PBMCs. The CDR3 reads CASSVLTDGGGYTF. In nucleotide form, the sequence is TGTGCCAGCAGCGTTCTAACTGATGGAGGGGGCTACACCTTC. Here the CDR3 is joined to the reference TRBV9 and TRBJ1-2 genes, and the full variable domain is: DSGVTQTPKHLITATGQRVTLRCSPRSGDLSVYWYQQSLDQGLQFLIQYYNGEERAKGNILERFSAQQFPDLHSELNLSSLELGDSALYFCASSVLTDGGGYTFGSGTRLTVV.